A single sample is the source of the 21 T cell receptor beta chains below, sequenced in a study of vaccination and CD4 T cells after COVID-19. Treatment reported: approximately nine-day PBMC culture with coronavirus spike peptide pools or control peptides (ViraFEST assay). Sequencing of the DNA from cultured CD4+ T cells was carried out with the Oncomine TCR Beta short-read assay. From the PCR reads, TCRdb called clonotypes with MiXCR, one entry per CDR3 protein. Of over 10,000 distinct CDR3 sequences listed, under 35% are singletons. Which antigens these TCRs recognize remains unknown. This specimen was CD4+ T cells from blood, cultured in vitro, taken before SARS-CoV-2 vaccination. These receptors all come from a human donor who received a COVID-19 vaccine.

The chain carries TRBV19 and TRBJ1-5; TRBD1 matches 10 bases. V trimming: 4 bases; J trimming: 6 bases; junction bases outside the gene matches: 6. Germline V gives CDR1 LNHDA, CDR2 SQIVND (reference sequence). The CDR3 runs to 15 residues. In DNA, the CDR3 is TGTGCCAGTAGTACACCGGGACAGGGGACTCAGCCCCAGCATTTT. Its translation: CASSTPGQGTQPQHF.

The rearrangement joins TRBV24-1 to TRBJ1-1; 9 nucleotides line up with TRBD1. With 3 bases clipped from V and 7 bases from J, the junction kept 8 bases outside the gene matches. The CDR3 has 15 amino acids. Germline-derived CDR1 and CDR2 are KGHDR and SFDVKD. CDR3 in amino acids: CATSDTGTGSGEAFF. CDR3 sequence (DNA): TGTGCCACCAGTGATACCGGGACAGGGAGTGGTGAAGCTTTCTTT.

The rearrangement links TRBV5-1 to TRBJ1-6, with 7 bases lining up with TRBD1. Looked up from germline, CDR1 is SGHRS and CDR2 is YFSETQ. Losses at the gene ends were 5 bases for V and 7 bases for J; bases not matched to a gene: 6. The CDR3 loop spans 14 amino acids. CDR3 bases: TGCGCCAGCAGTCTTGGGACAGCAAATTCACCCCTCCACTTT. Amino acids: CASSLGTANSPLHF.

V is TRBV21-1 and J is TRBJ1-1; the table's D call, TRBD1, has no DNA check behind it. TRBV21-1 is deemed a pseudogene. There are 15 residues in the CDR3. The CDR3 region is CASSKLRQGDTEAFF. For the CDR3, the DNA is TGTGCCAGCAGCAAACTGAGACAAGGGGACACTGAAGCTTTCTTT.

The gene calls are TRBV6-2 or TRBV6-3 and TRBJ2-7, with D perhaps TRBD1 or TRBD2 (5 bases each). Germline CDR1 MNHEY, CDR2 SVGEGT. CDR3 size: 15 residues. V lost 5 bases and J lost 0, with 14 bases in between. The CDR3 loop is CASSPLSGSSYEQYF. In DNA form, the CDR3 reads TGTGCCAGCAGTCCATTGTCAGGGAGCTCCTACGAGCAGTACTTC.

This clonotype was found a few times. J is TRBJ1-2 and V is TRBV6-1; tentative D call: TRBD1 (5 bases). Per germline, CDR1 MNHNS and CDR2 SASEGT. V lost 5 bases and J 7 bases, leaving 14 bases between the germline ends. This CDR3 is 13 amino acids long. DNA for the CDR3: TGTGCCAGCAGTCCCCAGGGTCGGGGTGGCTACACCTTC. It encodes CASSPQGRGGYTF.

The rearrangement joins TRBV14 to TRBJ2-7; TRBD2 might be the D (6 bases). V gave up 0 bases and J gave up 0 bases, with 15 bases separating them. The CDR3 runs to 17 residues. CDR1 and CDR2 (germline): SGHDN, FVKESK. The DNA for the CDR3 is TGTGCCAGCAGCCAAGAAAGCGGCGGGACCCTCTCCTACGAGCAGTACTTC. Its translation: CASSQESGGTLSYEQYF.

The chain joins TRBV5-6 to TRBJ1-1; D uncertain. This CDR3 is built from 14 residues. V gave up 1 base and J gave up 1 base, with 8 bases separating them. Germline-derived CDR1 and CDR2 are SGHDT and YYEEEE. CDR3 region: CASSLKPSNTEAFF. CDR3 nucleotides: TGTGCCAGCAGCTTGAAACCGTCGAACACTGAAGCTTTCTTT.

In its sample, this clonotype was seen a few times. The V gene is TRBV12-3 or TRBV12-4, the J gene TRBJ1-2; D unresolved. The V end lost 3 bases, the J end lost 0 bases, and 8 bases lay between the germline ends. This CDR3 region has 14 residues. The CDR3 loop reads CASSFSGTNYGYTF. In nucleotides, the CDR3 is TGTGCCAGCAGTTTTTCGGGAACTAACTATGGCTACACCTTC.

V and J are TRBV11-3 and TRBJ2-5; D unclear. The V end lost 0 bases, the J end lost 4 bases, and 9 bases lay between the germline ends. CDR3 length equals 14 residues. Looked up from germline, CDR1 is SGHNT and CDR2 is YENEEA. The CDR3 loop is CASSLDPGRETQYF. The CDR3 nucleotides are TGTGCCAGCAGCTTAGATCCAGGAAGAGAGACCCAGTACTTC.

The chain uses TRBV27 and TRBJ2-7, with unresolved D. The CDR3 runs to 14 residues. Germline loops: CDR1 MNHEY, CDR2 SMNVEV (reference sequence). V lost 0 bases and J lost 0, with 6 bases in between. CDR3 DNA sequence: TGTGCCAGCAGTTTATCATCAGGCTCCTACGAGCAGTACTTC. It specifies CASSLSSGSYEQYF.

This clonotype showed up just a few times. The chain recombines TRBV15 with TRBJ2-2; possible D gene TRBD1, 6 bases. This CDR3 is 16 amino acids long. V lost 0 bases, J lost 2 bases, and 10 bases lay in between. Germline-derived CDR1 and CDR2 are LNHNV and YYDKDF (reference sequence). The CDR3 DNA follows: TGTGCCACCAGCAGAGATACAGGGAGCAACACCGGGGAGCTGTTTTTT. This sequence encodes CATSRDTGSNTGELFF.

The rearrangement joins TRBV5-1 to TRBJ1-2; 7 nucleotides match TRBD1. CDR3 length equals 16 residues. Trimming cost V 0 bases and J 0 bases; bases outside gene matches: 5. Germline-derived CDR1 and CDR2 are SGHRS and YFSETQ. The CDR3, as DNA: TGCGCCAGCAGCTTGGACCCAGGGGGTGCTAACTATGGCTACACCTTC. It codes for CASSLDPGGANYGYTF.

The chain recombines TRBV29-1 with TRBJ2-7; 7 positions match TRBD1. There are 12 residues in the CDR3. J gave up 2 bases and V 4 bases, and 2 bases lay outside the gene matches. Germline CDR1 reads SQVTM; CDR2 reads ANQGSEA. The CDR3: CSVAQGAYEQYF. The CDR3 DNA reads as TGCAGCGTTGCGCAGGGGGCCTACGAGCAGTACTTC.

The chain uses TRBV10-3 and TRBJ2-2, with D tentatively TRBD2 (6 bases). The germline V and J ends were trimmed by 3 bases and 4 bases, with 15 bases remaining between them. The CDR3 extends over 16 amino acids. Germline V gene sequence: CDR1 ENHRY, CDR2 SYGVKD. In DNA form, the CDR3 reads TGTGCCATCAGTGAAAAGGGCGGGATCATCACCGGGGAGCTGTTTTTT. Encoded protein: CAISEKGGIITGELFF.

This chain connects TRBV10-1 to TRBJ2-3; the D gene is possibly TRBD2 (6 bases). The V and J ends lost 2 bases and 11 bases respectively, with 17 bases between them. The CDR3 totals 14 residues. Germline lookup yields CDR1 WNHNN and CDR2 SYGVQD (reference sequence). The CDR3 sequence is CASSEVTSRPKQYF. As DNA, the CDR3 is TGCGCCAGCAGTGAGGTTACTAGCCGCCCGAAGCAGTATTTT.

This clonotype occurred a few times. The V and J genes are TRBV6-1 and TRBJ1-1; 7 bases are shared with TRBD1. Trimming at V came to 4 bases and at J to 3 bases, leaving 2 bases not matched to a gene. CDR1 and CDR2 (germline): MNHNS, SASEGT. CDR3 length: 13 amino acids. The CDR3 protein is CASSVGGDTEAFF. CDR3 DNA: TGTGCCAGCAGTGTAGGGGGCGACACTGAAGCTTTCTTT.

This clonotype was recorded a few times. The chain couples TRBV7-9 to TRBJ2-7; no clear D gene. V was pared by 5 bases and J by 2 bases, with 13 bases between. This CDR3 comprises 14 residues. Germline V lookup: CDR1 SEHNR, CDR2 FQNEAQ (reference sequence). This CDR3 is CASSPEIAPYEQYF. The CDR3 DNA reads as TGTGCCAGCAGCCCGGAAATCGCTCCCTACGAGCAGTACTTC.

The chain employs TRBV7-3 and TRBJ2-5, with 10 bases fitting TRBD2. V shed 1 base and J 5 bases; nucleotides not matched to a gene: 7. This CDR3 is 16 amino acids long. Germline V gene lookup returns CDR1 SGHTA and CDR2 FQGTGA. The CDR3 region has the DNA TGTGCCAGCAGCTTAATCCAGCGGGGGGGCTTGGAGACCCAGTACTTC. Its translation is CASSLIQRGGLETQYF.

This clonotype occurred a few times. This chain links TRBV18 with TRBJ2-7, with 7 bases fitting TRBD1. This CDR3 spans 16 amino acids. With V trimmed by 6 bases and J by 7 bases, 18 bases remained unmatched. Germline CDR1 KGHSH, CDR2 LQKENI. CDR3 in amino acids: CASSQSTGDTVGEQYF. The CDR3 nucleotides are TGTGCCAGCTCCCAGAGTACAGGGGATACCGTGGGTGAGCAGTACTTC. The complete variable domain, with remaining parts taken from reference TRBV18 and TRBJ2-7, reads NAGVMQNPRHLVRRRGQEARLRCSPMKGHSHVYWYRQLPEEGLKFMVYLQKENIIDESGMPKERFSAEFPKEGPSILRIQQVVRGDSAAYFCASSQSTGDTVGEQYFGPGTRLTVT.

This clonotype has more than one count but fewer than ten. The chain links TRBV20-1 to TRBJ2-1; 8 positions agree with TRBD2. CDR1 is DFQATT, CDR2 SNEGSKA, per germline (reference sequence). The CDR3 is 15 residues long. The V segment lost 2 bases and the J segment 5 bases; nucleotides outside the gene matches: 8. In DNA form, the CDR3 reads TGCAGTGCTAGATCCCTGACTAGCGCCAACAATGAGCAGTTCTTC. It translates to CSARSLTSANNEQFF.